One and the same sample provided the 14 T cell receptor beta chains below, sequenced in a study of blood T cell repertoires in COVID-19. Clones were read by immunoSEQ multiplex PCR, and TCRdb kept only the in-frame ones, dropping some. The data contain 200,000 to 250,000 clones, around 87% of them singletons. Sample: peripheral blood. The receptors originated from a woman in her 30s who had recovered from COVID-19.

This chain joins TRBV15 and TRBJ1-1; the D is unclear. This CDR3 comprises 13 residues. The germline V and J ends were trimmed by 3 bases and 5 bases, with 10 bases remaining between them. Per the germline V gene, CDR1 is LNHNV and CDR2 is YYDKDF (reference sequence). The CDR3 loop is CATSRTGITEAFF. In DNA form, the CDR3 reads TGTGCCACCAGCAGGACGGGTATAACTGAAGCTTTCTTT.

This chain connects TRBV6-4 to TRBJ2-3, with D perhaps matching TRBD2 (5 bases). With 3 bases removed from V and 2 bases from J, the gap between germline ends came to 9 bases. Germline CDR1 reads MRHNA; CDR2 reads SNTAGT. The CDR3 runs 14 residues. The DNA for the CDR3 is TGTGCCAGCAGTGATTCGGGGTACACAGATACGCAGTATTTT. As protein: CASSDSGYTDTQYF.

This chain joins TRBV15 and TRBJ2-1, with TRBD2 as a possible D gene (7 bases). Trimming left V 1 base short and J 6 bases short, with 16 bases between. Germline lookup yields CDR1 LNHNV and CDR2 YYDKDF (reference sequence). The CDR3 spans 16 residues. The CDR3 loop reads CATSRVGVRGGNEQFF. In DNA, the CDR3 is TGTGCCACCAGCAGAGTTGGGGTGAGGGGGGGCAATGAGCAGTTCTTC.

CDR3 sequence: CASSGTGGVEQYF. In nucleotides, the CDR3 is TGTGCCAGCAGCGGGACAGGGGGGGTAGAGCAGTACTTC. The V gene is TRBV5-4, the J gene TRBJ2-7, with 11 bases matching TRBD1. The CDR3 is 13 residues long. Germline V gene sequence: CDR1 SGHNT, CDR2 YYREEE (reference sequence). Trimming took 4 bases from V and 7 from J; bases not matched to a gene: 4.

The chain recombines TRBV3-1 (or the pseudogene TRBV3-2) with TRBJ1-3; 7 bases are a match to TRBD1. The CDR3 is 15 amino acids. The J segment lost 3 bases and the V segment lost 3 bases, leaving 5 bases of the junction unmatched. CDR1 LGHDT and CDR2 YNNKEL come from the germline V gene (reference sequence). CDR3 protein: CASSHSGGSGNTIYF. The CDR3 region has the DNA TGTGCCAGCAGCCACTCAGGGGGGAGTGGAAACACCATATATTTT.

This clone was recorded once. The V and J genes are TRBV30 and TRBJ2-3; D is possibly TRBD1 (5 bases). CDR1 is GTSNPN, CDR2 SVGIG, per germline (reference sequence). The CDR3 runs 15 residues. V shed 2 bases and J shed 0 bases, with 12 bases lying between them. The CDR3 DNA is TGTGCCTGGAGTTTGTGGGGCCGAAGCACAGATACGCAGTATTTT. Translating gives CAWSLWGRSTDTQYF.

The V gene is TRBV6-1, the J gene TRBJ1-2, with D hard to call. The CDR3 has 13 residues. V gave up 2 bases and J gave up 8 bases, with 12 bases separating them. Germline lookup yields CDR1 MNHNS and CDR2 SASEGT. The CDR3 DNA sequence: TGTGCCAGCAGTGAAAGAGGCTGGTCCGGCTACACCTTC. Translation: CASSERGWSGYTF.

CDR3: CASSHSRGAGGYTF. DNA of the CDR3: TGTGCCAGCAGCCACTCCCGGGGGGCAGGCGGCTACACCTTC. The chain joins TRBV5-5 to TRBJ1-2, with D possibly being TRBD1 (6 bases). There are 14 residues in the CDR3. V was trimmed by 4 bases and J by 8 bases, leaving 18 bases between them. Germline loops: CDR1 SGHKS, CDR2 YYEKEE (reference sequence).

The rearrangement joins TRBV20-1 to TRBJ2-5; D gene ambiguous. Germline V lookup: CDR1 DFQATT, CDR2 SNEGSKA (reference sequence). Trimming shortened V by 3 bases and J by 2 bases, and 4 bases separated the two germline ends. The CDR3 totals 11 residues. The CDR3 region has the DNA TGCAGTGCTAGTCCGCAAGAGACCCAGTACTTC. Its protein is CSASPQETQYF.

For the CDR3, the DNA is TGTGCCAGCAGCCGCGGAGGGAAGTACAATGAGCAGTTCTTC. Translation: CASSRGGKYNEQFF. The V gene is TRBV11-3, the J gene TRBJ2-1, with D possibly matching TRBD2 (6 bases). This CDR3 has 14 residues. Germline CDR1 and CDR2: SGHNT and YENEEA. Trimming shortened V by 5 bases and J by 4 bases, and 12 bases separated the two germline ends.

The chain is built from TRBV19 and TRBJ1-2, with D unclear. This CDR3 has 13 amino acids. The V end was cut by 5 bases, the J end by 1 base, with 8 bases between. CDR1 is LNHDA and CDR2 is SQIVND in the germline V gene (reference sequence). CDR3 DNA sequence: TGTGCCAGTAGTGTGCAGGTTAACTATGGCTACACCTTC. Amino acids: CASSVQVNYGYTF.

This chain uses TRBV19 with TRBJ1-1; a weak D match, TRBD1 (6 bases). Germline V CDR1 and CDR2: LNHDA, SQIVND (reference sequence). The CDR3 sequence is 15 residues long. V was trimmed by 7 bases and J by 0 bases, leaving 15 bases between them. The CDR3 here is CASTKGVNMNTEAFF. The CDR3 bases are TGTGCCAGTACCAAGGGGGTAAACATGAACACTGAAGCTTTCTTT.

To note about this clone: The sample contains more than one DNA sequence encoding this CDR3. The chain has TRBV27 and TRBJ2-7, with D maybe TRBD1 (7 bases). In germline, CDR1 is MNHEY, CDR2 SMNVEV (reference sequence). The CDR3 sequence is 13 residues long. Trimming cost V 3 bases and J 2 bases, with 8 bases left between them. The CDR3 DNA is TGTGCCAGCAGTTTCAGGGGGGCCTACGAGCAGTACTTC. It encodes CASSFRGAYEQYF.

V usage is TRBV29-1 and J usage is TRBJ2-7; D is perhaps TRBD1 (6 bases). Germline loops: CDR1 SQVTM, CDR2 ANQGSEA. The V end lost 6 bases, the J end lost 3 bases, and 15 bases lay between the germline ends. This CDR3 is built from 13 residues. CDR3: CSVTETGFYEQYF. As DNA, the CDR3 is TGCAGCGTAACCGAGACAGGCTTCTACGAGCAGTACTTC.